This T cell receptor beta chain was observed in a study of cytomegalovirus exposure and HLA in healthy donors. Study-level information: Researchers previously reported finding 90 million to 130 million unique TCR beta sequences from 150 million to 200 million T cells.

In the case of this clone: Antigen unknown.

The CDR3 sequence is 15 residues long. Germline V gene lookup returns CDR1 LNHDA and CDR2 SQIVND (reference sequence). The V end lost 2 bases, the J end lost 7 bases, and 18 bases lay between the germline ends. The PCR contained 60 Vbeta and 13 Jbeta primers. Some clones are missing from TCRdb's copy, which holds only in-frame ones; the method was immunoSEQ multiplex PCR. The sample totals 100,000 to 150,000 clones. Study-level results: A later analysis reported that several of the most significant clusters appeared to be linked to common viral pathogens, among them Epstein-Barr virus. Presence/absence results assume similar sequencing depth per donor, which may not hold. Apparent HLA restriction characterized most CMV-associated TCR beta chains in a later analysis.

The TCR sequence derives from a man between 18 and 29 years old in good health and CMV-seronegative. The sample was PBMCs. The J gene is TRBJ2-7, the V gene TRBV19, with D possibly matching TRBD2 (6 bases). For the CDR3, the DNA is TGTGCCAGTAGTATACAAGGGAGACGGGAGCGGGAGCAGTACTTC. It translates to CASSIQGRREREQYF.